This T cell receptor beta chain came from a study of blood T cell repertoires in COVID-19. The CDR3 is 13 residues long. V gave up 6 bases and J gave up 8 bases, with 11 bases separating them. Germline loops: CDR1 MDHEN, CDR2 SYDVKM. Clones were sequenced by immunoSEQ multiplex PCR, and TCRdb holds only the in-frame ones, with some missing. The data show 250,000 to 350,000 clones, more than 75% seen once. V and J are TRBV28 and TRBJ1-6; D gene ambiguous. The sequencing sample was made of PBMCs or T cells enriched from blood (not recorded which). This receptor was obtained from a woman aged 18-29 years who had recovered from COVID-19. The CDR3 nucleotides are TGTGCCAGCAGCCCACGGTCGGATTCACCCCTCCACTTT. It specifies CASSPRSDSPLHF.